Presented here are 20 T cell receptor beta chains from one specimen sequenced in a study of patients and donors after allogeneic stem cell transplantation. One entry per CDR3 protein, called by TCRdb with MiXCR from the RT-PCR reads. This sample has about 960,000 distinct CDR3 sequences, with over 15% found just once. Sample: blood, either unsorted or a sorted T cell fraction (not recorded which). The receptors were gathered from a human donor who was either an allogeneic HSCT recipient or a stem cell or donor lymphocyte infusion donor (not recorded which). It is not recorded whose cells these are; they may come from a transplant donor.

This clonotype was observed a few times. DNA of the CDR3: TGCGCCAGCAGCGAAACAGGGGGGTTAGGAAATCAGCCCCAGCATTTT. This translates into CASSETGGLGNQPQHF. The chain employs TRBV4-1 and TRBJ1-5; 8 nucleotides match TRBD1. The CDR3 is 16 residues long. The trim removed 5 bases at V and 4 bases at J, leaving 10 bases unmatched. Germline loops: CDR1 MGHRA, CDR2 YSYEKL.

This clonotype has ten or more counts. The chain joins TRBV21-1 to TRBJ1-2; the D call in the table, TRBD1, was not verified against the DNA. TRBV21-1 is reported as a pseudogene. The CDR3 totals 16 residues. The CDR3 sequence: CASSKPPDQGNYGYTF. The CDR3 region has the DNA TGTGCCAGCAGCAAACCCCCTGATCAGGGGAACTATGGCTACACCTTC.

The chain has TRBV7-2 and TRBJ2-3; 12 nucleotides align to TRBD2. Trimming took 6 bases from V and 10 from J; bases not matched to a gene: 2. Per the germline V gene, CDR1 is SGHTA and CDR2 is FQGNSA. CDR3 length: 12 amino acids. The CDR3 DNA is TGTGCCAGCAGGCTAGCGGGGGGGGCGCAGTATTTT. Encoded protein: CASRLAGGAQYF. The full variable domain, rest sourced from reference TRBV7-2 and TRBJ2-3, is GAGVSQSPSNKVTEKGKDVELRCDPISGHTALYWYRQSLGQGLEFLIYFQGNSAPDKSGLPSDRFSAERTGGSVSTLTIQRTQQEDSAVYLCASRLAGGAQYFGPGTRLTVL.

This clonotype showed up just a few times. The J gene is TRBJ1-4, the V gene TRBV12-3 or TRBV12-4; possible D gene TRBD1, 5 bases. The CDR3 extends over 13 amino acids. V was trimmed by 6 bases and J by 7 bases, leaving 12 bases between them. The CDR3 bases are TGTGCCAGCAGACAACCAGGGAGTGAAAAACTGTTTTTT. Amino acids: CASRQPGSEKLFF.

The chain is built from TRBV29-1 and TRBJ2-7, with 11 bases fitting TRBD1. CDR1 and CDR2 from the germline V gene are SQVTM and ANQGSEA. The CDR3 sequence is 14 residues long. Germline trimming cut 8 bases from V and 2 bases from J; bases unmatched to any gene: 8. In DNA, the CDR3 is TGCAGCCGCGGTTTGGGACAGGGGGCCTACGAGCAGTACTTC. Encoded protein: CSRGLGQGAYEQYF.

About this clonotype itself: The junction and the germline gene differ at one end; a read error may be behind it. The chain joins TRBV12-3 or TRBV12-4 to TRBJ2-2; 8 bases agree with TRBD2. This CDR3 has 12 amino acids. As DNA, the CDR3 is TGTGCCAGCAGCCGGGGGGGCGGGGAGCTGATTTTT. It specifies CASSRGGGELIF.

There are a few counts of this clonotype. For the CDR3, the DNA is TGTGCCAGCAGTTTACTTCCTTCGAGACAGAGCTCCTACGAGCAGTACTTC. Its translation: CASSLLPSRQSSYEQYF. The genes are TRBV27 and TRBJ2-7; a weak D match, TRBD1 (5 bases). V was clipped by 2 bases and J by 0 bases, with 17 bases between them. CDR1 is MNHEY and CDR2 is SMNVEV in the germline V gene (reference sequence). The CDR3 runs to 17 residues.

A few counts support this clonotype. The chain joins TRBV27 to TRBJ1-1; possible D gene TRBD1, 5 bases. V dropped 6 bases and J dropped 5 bases, with 10 bases sitting between them. The CDR3 is 12 residues long. Germline CDR1 reads MNHEY; CDR2 reads SMNVEV (reference sequence). CDR3 residues: CASRGAGTEAFF. The CDR3 DNA follows: TGTGCCAGCAGGGGTGCAGGGACTGAAGCTTTCTTT.

The chain has TRBV4-3 and TRBJ2-3; D perhaps matches TRBD2 (5 bases). The CDR3 spans 14 residues. V was clipped by 4 bases and J by 3 bases, with 11 bases between them. CDR1 and CDR2 (germline): LGHNA, YSLEER. The DNA of the CDR3 is TGCGCCAGCAGCCCGGAGGTAGTTACAGATACGCAGTATTTT. It encodes CASSPEVVTDTQYF.

This clonotype has ten or more counts. V usage is TRBV5-1 and J usage is TRBJ2-1, with 14 bases fitting TRBD2. Germline-derived CDR1 and CDR2 are SGHRS and YFSETQ. This CDR3 comprises 18 residues. J lost 2 bases, V lost 5 bases, and 9 bases had no gene match. The CDR3 region has the DNA TGCGCCAGCAGGGGACTAGCGGGAGACCTACTTCCCTACAATGAGCAGTTCTTC. Protein sequence: CASRGLAGDLLPYNEQFF.

A few counts support this clonotype. This sequence joins TRBV9 and TRBJ1-1; the D is unclear. This CDR3 has 11 residues. The germline CDR1 and CDR2 sequences are SGDLS and YYNGEE. V lost 4 bases, J lost 7 bases, and 8 bases lay in between. CDR3 in amino acids: CASSRMNEAFF. The CDR3 DNA sequence: TGTGCCAGCAGCCGGATGAATGAAGCTTTCTTT. The entire variable domain, with the rest obtained from reference TRBV9 and TRBJ1-1, is as follows: DSGVTQTPKHLITATGQRVTLRCSPRSGDLSVYWYQQSLDQGLQFLIQYYNGEERAKGNILERFSAQQFPDLHSELNLSSLELGDSALYFCASSRMNEAFFGQGTRLTVV.

This clonotype turned up a few times. This chain uses TRBV29-1 with TRBJ2-1; tentatively, D is TRBD1 (5 bases). V lost 6 bases to trimming and J lost 3 bases, with 12 bases between them. The CDR3 runs 13 residues. Germline-derived CDR1 and CDR2 are SQVTM and ANQGSEA. CDR3 coding DNA: TGCAGCGTGCCAGTCGACAGCTACAATGAGCAGTTCTTC. It translates to CSVPVDSYNEQFF.

This clonotype came up a few times. This rearrangement joins TRBV7-9 to TRBJ1-1; possible D gene TRBD1, 6 bases. The V gene's germline CDR1 is SEHNR and CDR2 FQNEAQ (reference sequence). V gave up 5 bases and J gave up 5 bases, with 18 bases separating them. The CDR3 length is 15 residues. As DNA, the CDR3 is TGTGCCAGCAGCCCTGGGACATCCGGAATGACTGAAGCTTTCTTT. Amino acids: CASSPGTSGMTEAFF.

The chain carries TRBV4-2 and TRBJ1-2; D may be TRBD1 (6 bases). The CDR3 extends over 15 amino acids. The V end lost 4 bases, the J end lost 6 bases, and 18 bases lay between the germline ends. In germline, CDR1 is LGHNA, CDR2 YNFKEQ. The CDR3 reads CASSRGTGNGDGYTF. The CDR3 DNA follows: TGTGCCAGCAGCCGAGGAACAGGGAATGGGGATGGCTACACCTTC.

This rearrangement joins TRBV20-1 to TRBJ2-4; D is perhaps TRBD2 (5 bases). CDR1 and CDR2 (germline): DFQATT, SNEGSKA (reference sequence). The V end was cut by 3 bases, the J end by 5 bases, with 11 bases between. The CDR3 consists of 13 residues. The CDR3 nucleotides read TGCAGTGCTAGGCGGAGGTACGAAAACATTCAGTACTTC. Translated: CSARRRYENIQYF.

This clonotype was counted only a few times. The chain uses TRBV6-2 or TRBV6-3 and TRBJ1-3; D possibly corresponds to TRBD1 (5 bases). In germline, CDR1 is MNHEY, CDR2 SVGEGT. CDR3 length equals 14 residues. V lost 6 bases, J lost 4 bases, and 13 bases lay in between. The CDR3 sequence: CASSLPGIGNTIYF. The CDR3 nucleotides read TGTGCCAGCAGCCTACCAGGGATCGGAAACACCATATATTTT.

This clonotype was picked up a small number of times. The gene calls are TRBV6-2 or TRBV6-3 and TRBJ1-1; 10 bases are shared with TRBD1. The CDR3 runs 13 residues. The germline V gene encodes CDR1 MNHEY and CDR2 SVGEGT. The trim removed 7 bases at V and 5 bases at J, leaving 4 bases unmatched. This CDR3 reads CASIGQGETEAFF. CDR3 bases: TGTGCCAGCATTGGACAGGGGGAGACTGAAGCTTTCTTT.

The chain is built from TRBV4-3 and TRBJ2-5, with D possibly being TRBD2 (5 bases). The ends were cut back, 6 bases at V and 5 bases at J, with 22 bases in the middle. Germline CDR1 and CDR2: LGHNA and YSLEER. The CDR3 is 16 residues long. The CDR3: CASSPNPPGNGETQYF. The CDR3 DNA follows: TGCGCCAGCAGTCCCAACCCCCCGGGGAATGGGGAGACCCAGTACTTC.

The chain recombines TRBV6-2 or TRBV6-3 with TRBJ1-2; D unclear. V lost 6 bases to trimming and J lost 8 bases, with 13 bases between them. Germline assignment: CDR1 MNHEY and CDR2 SVGEGT. This CDR3 contains 12 residues. CDR3 loop: CASRDSYEGYTF. Written as DNA, the CDR3 is TGTGCCAGCAGGGATTCCTATGAAGGCTACACCTTC.

The chain is built from TRBV9 and TRBJ2-3, with 9 bases matching TRBD1. Trimming cost V 0 bases and J 1 base; bases outside gene matches: 9. Germline CDR1 is SGDLS and CDR2 is YYNGEE. This CDR3 contains 18 residues. CDR3 DNA: TGTGCCAGCAGCGTAGAAGCCACAGGGGGCGCCGGCACAGATACGCAGTATTTT. Its protein is CASSVEATGGAGTDTQYF.